This passage covers 4 T cell receptor beta chains from one sample sequenced in a study of OX40 agonist ivuxolimab in advanced cancers. TCRdb's copy holds only in-frame clones and misses some; the assay was immunoSEQ multiplex PCR. This table holds tens of thousands of clones, 85% found once. Sequenced material: CD4+ or CD8+ T cells sorted from blood, taken in a trial of the OX40 agonist ivuxolimab. Every receptor here comes from an adult with an advanced solid tumor such as melanoma, head and neck, liver or kidney cancer.

The rearrangement uses TRBV5-6 and TRBJ2-2, with a weak D call TRBD2 (5 bases). The CDR3 runs to 16 residues. CDR1 is SGHDT, CDR2 YYEEEE, per germline. Between the trimmed V and J ends, which lost 4 bases and 1 base, there was a span of 14 bases. The CDR3 loop reads CASSPLGSENTGELFF. The CDR3 DNA follows: TGTGCCAGCAGCCCCTTAGGGAGCGAGAACACCGGGGAGCTGTTTTTT. The whole variable domain, filled in from reference TRBV5-6 and TRBJ2-2, reads DAGVTQSPTHLIKTRGQQVTLRCSPKSGHDTVSWYQQALGQGPQFIFQYYEEEERQRGNFPDRFSGHQFPNYSSELNVNALLLGDSALYLCASSPLGSENTGELFFGEGSRLTVL.

This chain connects TRBV29-1 to TRBJ2-7, with TRBD1 identical over 9 bases. V was pared by 7 bases and J by 4 bases, with 5 bases of the junction left unmatched. This CDR3 comprises 12 residues. CDR1 is SQVTM, CDR2 ANQGSEA, per germline. Here the CDR3 reads CSAEDRGYEQYF. For the CDR3, the DNA is TGCAGCGCGGAGGACAGGGGATACGAGCAGTACTTC.

The sample holds one count of this clone. CDR3 bases: TGTGCCAGCACCTTCGGGACCCTTAATGAAAAACTGTTTTTT. Translation: CASTFGTLNEKLFF. This sequence joins TRBV2 and TRBJ1-4; a possible D gene is TRBD1 (5 bases). Trimming stripped 7 bases from V and 4 bases from J, with 13 bases between. CDR1 SNHLY and CDR2 FYNNEI come from the germline V gene. The length of the CDR3 is 14 residues.

V and J are TRBV7-8 and TRBJ2-7; TRBD1 matches 7 bases. V gave up 7 bases and J gave up 0 bases; unmatched junction bases: 6. The CDR3 is 14 amino acids. Germline V CDR1 and CDR2: SGHVS, FQNEAQ. The chain's CDR3 is CASIKTGNSYEQYF. The CDR3 DNA follows: TGTGCCAGCATCAAGACAGGGAACTCCTACGAGCAGTACTTC.